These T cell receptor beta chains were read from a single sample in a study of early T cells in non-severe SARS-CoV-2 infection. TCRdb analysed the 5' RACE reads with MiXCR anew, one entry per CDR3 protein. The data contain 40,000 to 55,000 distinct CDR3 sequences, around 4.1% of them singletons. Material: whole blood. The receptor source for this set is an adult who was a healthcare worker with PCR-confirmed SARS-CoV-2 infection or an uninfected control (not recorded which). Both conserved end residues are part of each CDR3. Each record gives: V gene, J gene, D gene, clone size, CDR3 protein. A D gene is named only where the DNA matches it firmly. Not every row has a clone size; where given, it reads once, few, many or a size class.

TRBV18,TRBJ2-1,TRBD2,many,CASSPLAGGPYNEQFF
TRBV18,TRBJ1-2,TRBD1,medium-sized,CASSPDRDTSYGYTF
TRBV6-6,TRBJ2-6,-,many,CASSPRKSGANVLTF
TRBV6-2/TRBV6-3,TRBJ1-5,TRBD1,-,CASSVTGGISNQPQHF
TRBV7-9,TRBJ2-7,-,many,CASSFAGQDTYEQYF
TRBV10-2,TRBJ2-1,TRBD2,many,CASSISGGFYNEQFF
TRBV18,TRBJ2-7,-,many,CASSPGSSYEQYF
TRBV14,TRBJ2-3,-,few,CASSQAEWNTQYF
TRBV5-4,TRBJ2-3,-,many,CASNPRDLNTQYF
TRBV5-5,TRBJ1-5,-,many,CASSLSRGQPQHF
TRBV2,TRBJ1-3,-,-,CASSDRQSGGNTIYF
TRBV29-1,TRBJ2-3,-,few,CSVVRQITDTQYF
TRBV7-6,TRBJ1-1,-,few,CASSLVRDPEAFF
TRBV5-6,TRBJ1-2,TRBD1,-,CASGGQVVVGGYTF
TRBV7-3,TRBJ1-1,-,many,CASRETVNTEAFF
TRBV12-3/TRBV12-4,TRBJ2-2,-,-,CASSFYYTGRANTGEPFF
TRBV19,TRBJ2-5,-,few,CASSRVADQETQYF
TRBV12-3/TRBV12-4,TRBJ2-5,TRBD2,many,CASTSFTSGQETQYF
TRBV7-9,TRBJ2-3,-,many,CASSLQSDTQYF
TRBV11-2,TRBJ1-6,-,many,CASSLDIGSNSPLHF
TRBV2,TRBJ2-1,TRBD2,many,CASIIGLAHPNNEQFF
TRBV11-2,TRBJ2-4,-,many,CASSPNQGVLGIQYF
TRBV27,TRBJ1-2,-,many,CASSTLDRLVGYTF
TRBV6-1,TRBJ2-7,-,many,CASSRGEGGYEQYF
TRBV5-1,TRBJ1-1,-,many,CASSLGGTSISTEAFF
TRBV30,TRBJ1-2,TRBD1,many,CAWSVGTGAYGYTF
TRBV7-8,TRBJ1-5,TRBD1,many,CASSPGTGGLLLNQPQHF
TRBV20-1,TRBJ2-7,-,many,CSARAGNSRGSYEQYF